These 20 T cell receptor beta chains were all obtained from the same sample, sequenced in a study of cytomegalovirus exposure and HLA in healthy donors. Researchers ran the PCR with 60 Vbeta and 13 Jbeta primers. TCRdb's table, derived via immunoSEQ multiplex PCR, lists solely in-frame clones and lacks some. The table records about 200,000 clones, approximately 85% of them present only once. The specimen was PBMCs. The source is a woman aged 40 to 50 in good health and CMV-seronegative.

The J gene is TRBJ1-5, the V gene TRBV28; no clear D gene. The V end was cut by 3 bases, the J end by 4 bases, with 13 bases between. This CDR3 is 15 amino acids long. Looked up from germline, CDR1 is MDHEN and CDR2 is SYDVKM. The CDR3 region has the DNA TGTGCCAGCAGTTTGGAGGGATTTTGGAATCAGCCCCAGCATTTT. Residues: CASSLEGFWNQPQHF.

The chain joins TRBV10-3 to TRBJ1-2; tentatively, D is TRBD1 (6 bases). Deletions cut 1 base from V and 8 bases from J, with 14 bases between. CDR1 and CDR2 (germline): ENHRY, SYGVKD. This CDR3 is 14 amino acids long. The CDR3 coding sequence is TGTGCCATCAGTGAGTTCGACAGGTTCCGGGGCTACACCTTC. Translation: CAISEFDRFRGYTF.

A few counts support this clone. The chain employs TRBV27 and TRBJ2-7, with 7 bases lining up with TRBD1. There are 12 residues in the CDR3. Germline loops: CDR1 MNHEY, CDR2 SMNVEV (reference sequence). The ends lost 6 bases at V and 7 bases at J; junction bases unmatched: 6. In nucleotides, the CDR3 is TGTGCCAGCAGGCTGGGACAGACGGAGCAGTACTTC. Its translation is CASRLGQTEQYF.

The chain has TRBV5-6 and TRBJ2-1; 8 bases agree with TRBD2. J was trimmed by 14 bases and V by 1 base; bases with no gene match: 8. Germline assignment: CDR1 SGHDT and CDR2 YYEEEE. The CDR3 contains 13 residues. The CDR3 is CASSLTSGCGEFF. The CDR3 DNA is TGTGCCAGCAGCTTGACTAGCGGTTGTGGGGAGTTCTTC.

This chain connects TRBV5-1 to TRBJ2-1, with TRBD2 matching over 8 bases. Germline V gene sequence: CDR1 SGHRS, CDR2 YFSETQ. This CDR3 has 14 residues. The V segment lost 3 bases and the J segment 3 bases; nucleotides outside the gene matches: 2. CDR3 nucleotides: TGCGCCAGCAGCTACGGGACTAGCTACAATGAGCAGTTCTTC. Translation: CASSYGTSYNEQFF.

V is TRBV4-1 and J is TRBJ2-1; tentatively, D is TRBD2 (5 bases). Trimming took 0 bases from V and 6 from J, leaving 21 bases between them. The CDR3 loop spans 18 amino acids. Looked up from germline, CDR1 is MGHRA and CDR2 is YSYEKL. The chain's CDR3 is CASSQDRSEGAPSNEQFF. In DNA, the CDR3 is TGCGCCAGCAGCCAAGATCGGAGCGAGGGAGCCCCCTCCAATGAGCAGTTCTTC.

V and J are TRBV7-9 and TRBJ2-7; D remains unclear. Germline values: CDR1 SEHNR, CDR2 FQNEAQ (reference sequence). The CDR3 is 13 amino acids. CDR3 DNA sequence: TGTTCCACGACTCTCGACGGCTCCTACGAGCAGTACTTC. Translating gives CSTTLDGSYEQYF.

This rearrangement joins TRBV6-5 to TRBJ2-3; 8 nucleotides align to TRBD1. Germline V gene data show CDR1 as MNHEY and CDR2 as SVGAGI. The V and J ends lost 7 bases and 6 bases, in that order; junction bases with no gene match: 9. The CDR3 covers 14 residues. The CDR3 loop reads CASIQGAKGDTQYF. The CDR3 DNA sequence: TGTGCCAGCATTCAGGGGGCGAAGGGGGATACGCAGTATTTT.

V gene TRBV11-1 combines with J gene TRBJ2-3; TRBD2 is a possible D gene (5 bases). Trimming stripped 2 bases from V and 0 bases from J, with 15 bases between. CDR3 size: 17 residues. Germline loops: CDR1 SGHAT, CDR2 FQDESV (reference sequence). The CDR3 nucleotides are TGTGCCAGCAGCTTAAGAGGGAACACCTATAGCACAGATACGCAGTATTTT. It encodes CASSLRGNTYSTDTQYF.

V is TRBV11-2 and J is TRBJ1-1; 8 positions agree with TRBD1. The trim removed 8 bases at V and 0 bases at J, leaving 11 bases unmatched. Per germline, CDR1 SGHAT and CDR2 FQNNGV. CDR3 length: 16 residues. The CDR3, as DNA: TGTGCCAGCCGAGAAGGACAGGGCTTTATGAACACTGAAGCTTTCTTT. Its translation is CASREGQGFMNTEAFF.

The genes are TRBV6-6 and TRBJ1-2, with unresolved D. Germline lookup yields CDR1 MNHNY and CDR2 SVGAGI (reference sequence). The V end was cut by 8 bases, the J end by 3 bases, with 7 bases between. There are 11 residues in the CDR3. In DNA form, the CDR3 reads TGTGCCAGCTCGCGCGACTATGGCTACACCTTC. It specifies CASSRDYGYTF.

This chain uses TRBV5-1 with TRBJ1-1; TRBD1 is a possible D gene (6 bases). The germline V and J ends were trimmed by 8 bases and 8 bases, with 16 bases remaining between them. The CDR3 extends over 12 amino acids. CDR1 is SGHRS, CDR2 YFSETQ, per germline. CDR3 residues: CASVGASPEAFF. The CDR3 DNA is TGCGCCAGTGTGGGGGCCTCTCCGGAAGCTTTCTTT.

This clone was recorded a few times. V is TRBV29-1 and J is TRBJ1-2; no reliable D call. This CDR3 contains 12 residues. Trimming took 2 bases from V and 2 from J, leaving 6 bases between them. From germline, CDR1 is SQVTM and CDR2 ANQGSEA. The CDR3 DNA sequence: TGCAGCGTTGAAACTCCAAACTATGGCTACACCTTC. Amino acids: CSVETPNYGYTF. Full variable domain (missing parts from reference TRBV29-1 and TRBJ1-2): SAVISQKPSRDICQRGTSLTIQCQVDSQVTMMFWYRQQPGQSLTLIATANQGSEATYESGFVIDKFPISRPNLTFSTLTVSNMSPEDSSIYLCSVETPNYGYTFGSGTRLTVV.

CDR3 coding DNA: TGTGCCTGGAGTCAGCTAGCGGGAGTGAATACGCAGTATTTT. Protein sequence: CAWSQLAGVNTQYF. The chain is built from TRBV30 and TRBJ2-3, with 10 bases matching TRBD2. The CDR3 totals 14 residues. V shed 2 bases, J shed 7 bases, and the junction held 6 bases outside the gene matches. Germline V gene sequence: CDR1 GTSNPN, CDR2 SVGIG (reference sequence).

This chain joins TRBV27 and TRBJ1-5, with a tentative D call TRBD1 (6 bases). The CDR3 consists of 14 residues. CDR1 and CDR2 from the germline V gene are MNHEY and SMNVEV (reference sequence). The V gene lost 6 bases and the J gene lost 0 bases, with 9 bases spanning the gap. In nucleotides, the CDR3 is TGTGCCAGCAGCCAACAGGGTAGCAATCAGCCCCAGCATTTT. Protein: CASSQQGSNQPQHF.

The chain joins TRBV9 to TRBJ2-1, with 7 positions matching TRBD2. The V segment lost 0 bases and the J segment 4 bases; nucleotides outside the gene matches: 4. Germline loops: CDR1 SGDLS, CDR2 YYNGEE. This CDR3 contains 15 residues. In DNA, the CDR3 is TGTGCCAGCAGCGTAGGTCTAGCGGCGTACAATGAGCAGTTCTTC. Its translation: CASSVGLAAYNEQFF. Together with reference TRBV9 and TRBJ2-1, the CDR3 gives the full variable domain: DSGVTQTPKHLITATGQRVTLRCSPRSGDLSVYWYQQSLDQGLQFLIQYYNGEERAKGNILERFSAQQFPDLHSELNLSSLELGDSALYFCASSVGLAAYNEQFFGPGTRLTVL.

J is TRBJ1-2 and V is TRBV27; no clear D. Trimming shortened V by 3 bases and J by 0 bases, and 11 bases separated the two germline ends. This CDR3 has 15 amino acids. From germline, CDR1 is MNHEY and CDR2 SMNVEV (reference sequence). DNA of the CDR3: TGTGCCAGCAGTTTCTCTGGAGCAGCTAACTATGGCTACACCTTC. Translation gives CASSFSGAANYGYTF.

CDR3 region: CASSPGTGVYSNQPQHF. The CDR3 coding sequence is TGCGCCAGCAGCCCTGGGACAGGGGTCTATAGCAATCAGCCCCAGCATTTT. This chain connects TRBV4-1 to TRBJ1-5, with 10 bases that match TRBD1. The junction had 6 bases not matched to a gene; V was cut back by 4 bases and J by 0 bases. Germline loops: CDR1 MGHRA, CDR2 YSYEKL. This CDR3 contains 17 residues.

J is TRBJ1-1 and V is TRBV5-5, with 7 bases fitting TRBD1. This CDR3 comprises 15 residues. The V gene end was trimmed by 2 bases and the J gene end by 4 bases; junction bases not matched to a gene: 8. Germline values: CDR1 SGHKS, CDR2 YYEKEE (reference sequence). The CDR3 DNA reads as TGTGCCAGCAGCTTCACAGGGGACCTGATCACTGAAGCTTTCTTT. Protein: CASSFTGDLITEAFF.

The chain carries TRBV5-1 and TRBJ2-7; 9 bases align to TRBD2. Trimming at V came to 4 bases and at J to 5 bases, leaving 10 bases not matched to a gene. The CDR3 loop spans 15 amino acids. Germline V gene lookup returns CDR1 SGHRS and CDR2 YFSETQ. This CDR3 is CASSILGTSIHEQYF. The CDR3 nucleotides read TGCGCCAGCAGCATTCTCGGGACTAGCATCCACGAGCAGTACTTC. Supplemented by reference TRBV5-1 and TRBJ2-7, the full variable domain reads KAGVTQTPRYLIKTRGQQVTLSCSPISGHRSVSWYQQTPGQGLQFLFEYFSETQRNKGNFPGRFSGRQFSNSRSEMNVSTLELGDSALYLCASSILGTSIHEQYFGPGTRLTVT.